Following are 25 T cell receptor beta chains from one sample sequenced in a study of T-cell memory formation after mild COVID-19. TCRdb reprocessed the 5' RACE reads with MiXCR, giving one entry per CDR3 protein. Altogether just under 550,000 distinct CDR3 sequences are present, around 21% being singletons, with the ten largest covering around 13%. The sequenced material came from PBMCs or a T cell subset sorted from them (not recorded which). These receptors were obtained from an adult woman who had mild COVID-19 (a few samples of this study predate the infection). Cell type and time point are not known.

This clonotype has at least ten counts. The chain's CDR3 is CSADPQAGTYNEQFF. As DNA, the CDR3 is TGCAGTGCTGACCCCCAAGCGGGGACATACAATGAGCAGTTCTTC. This chain links TRBV20-1 with TRBJ2-1; D may be TRBD2 (7 bases). CDR3 length: 15 amino acids. Germline V gene lookup returns CDR1 DFQATT and CDR2 SNEGSKA (reference sequence). With 5 bases removed from V and 4 bases from J, the gap between germline ends came to 18 bases.

The chain carries TRBV27 and TRBJ2-3; D is possibly TRBD1 or TRBD2 (5 bases each). The germline V gene encodes CDR1 MNHEY and CDR2 SMNVEV (reference sequence). The CDR3 loop spans 19 amino acids. Trimming stripped 2 bases from V and 0 bases from J, with 21 bases between. CDR3 loop: CASSLNMQGPSVSTDTQYF. CDR3 sequence (DNA): TGTGCCAGCAGTTTAAATATGCAGGGACCGTCGGTGAGCACAGATACGCAGTATTTT.

This clonotype was seen a few times. The chain combines TRBV7-2 with TRBJ1-5; D gene uncertain. The CDR3 is 14 residues long. The V gene lost 5 bases and the J gene lost 0 bases, with 8 bases spanning the gap. Germline values: CDR1 SGHTA, CDR2 FQGNSA. For the CDR3, the DNA is TGTGCCAGCAGCCAACCAGGTAGCAATCAGCCCCAGCATTTT. This sequence encodes CASSQPGSNQPQHF.

This clonotype was seen a few times. The chain joins TRBV5-1 to TRBJ2-7; D is possibly TRBD1 or TRBD2 (5 bases each). Trimming removed 4 bases from V and 4 bases from J, with 15 bases in between. The CDR3 contains 14 residues. Germline-derived CDR1 and CDR2 are SGHRS and YFSETQ. The CDR3 coding sequence is TGCGCCAGCAGCCCCGGGACGGAACTTTACGAGCAGTACTTC. Protein sequence: CASSPGTELYEQYF.

V usage is TRBV14 and J usage is TRBJ1-2; possibly TRBD1 for D (6 bases). Trimming shortened V by 4 bases and J by 5 bases, and 14 bases separated the two germline ends. Germline V gives CDR1 SGHDN, CDR2 FVKESK. This CDR3 region has 14 residues. The CDR3 reads CASSPKTGAYGYTF. The CDR3 coding sequence is TGTGCCAGCAGCCCTAAGACAGGAGCATATGGCTACACCTTC.

This clonotype came up a few times. The CDR3 DNA sequence: TGTGTCTTCACAGGGGCGAACACCGGGGAGCTGTTTTTT. This codes for CVFTGANTGELFF. The chain combines TRBV6-5 with TRBJ2-2, with TRBD1 identical over 7 bases. The germline gives CDR1 MNHEY, CDR2 SVGAGI. The CDR3 is 13 amino acids.

V gene TRBV20-1 combines with J gene TRBJ2-2; TRBD2 agrees at 7 bases. CDR1 is DFQATT, CDR2 SNEGSKA, per germline (reference sequence). After removal of 0 bases from V and 4 bases from J, the junction contained 11 bases not matched to a gene. The CDR3 sequence is 17 residues long. This CDR3 reads CSARDSWAGESTGELFF. In DNA form, the CDR3 reads TGCAGTGCTAGAGATTCCTGGGCGGGAGAGTCCACCGGGGAGCTGTTTTTT.

This chain uses TRBV12-3 or TRBV12-4 with TRBJ2-7, with TRBD1 identical over 8 bases. The CDR3 extends over 14 amino acids. V trimming: 6 bases; J trimming: 5 bases; junction bases outside the gene matches: 9. The CDR3 bases are TGTGCCAGCAGCCTCCGGCAGGGGGCCCACGAGCAGTACTTC. This gives the protein CASSLRQGAHEQYF.

V is TRBV5-1 and J is TRBJ2-5; 9 bases line up with TRBD2. CDR3 length equals 18 residues. Germline V CDR1 and CDR2: SGHRS, YFSETQ. V shed 0 bases and J 9 bases; nucleotides not matched to a gene: 18. The CDR3 is CASSLGYLSGGTLGAQYF. The CDR3 DNA reads TGCGCCAGCAGCTTGGGCTACCTCAGCGGGGGGACCCTCGGGGCCCAGTACTTC.

The chain combines TRBV7-3 with TRBJ2-3; the D gene is possibly TRBD1 (6 bases). The germline CDR1 and CDR2 sequences are SGHTA and FQGTGA. The CDR3 consists of 15 residues. Trimming removed 4 bases at V and 3 bases at J, with 14 bases between. CDR3 region: CASSSQGRRTDTQYF. In DNA form, the CDR3 reads TGTGCCAGCAGCTCTCAGGGGCGGAGGACAGATACGCAGTATTTT.

This chain joins TRBV4-2 and TRBJ2-1; 7 bases align to TRBD2. CDR3 length: 17 residues. CDR1 is LGHNA and CDR2 is YNFKEQ in the germline V gene. V shed 1 base, J shed 2 bases, and the junction held 8 bases outside the gene matches. The CDR3 DNA sequence: TGTGCCAGCAGCCAAGGGGTCCGGACTAGTGCCTACAATGAGCAGTTCTTC. It encodes CASSQGVRTSAYNEQFF.

The sample holds a few counts of this clonotype. The rearrangement joins TRBV18 to TRBJ2-1; 8 bases agree with TRBD2. The CDR3 sequence is 14 residues long. V was pared by 3 bases and J by 6 bases, with 4 bases of the junction left unmatched. Germline V gene sequence: CDR1 KGHSH, CDR2 LQKENI. The DNA of the CDR3 is TGTGCCAGCTCACCTATAGCGGGGCCCAATGAGCAGTTCTTC. Translating gives CASSPIAGPNEQFF.

V is TRBV6-2 or TRBV6-3 and J is TRBJ2-7; 7 nucleotides match TRBD1. The CDR3 length is 13 residues. The junction had 3 bases not matched to a gene; V was cut back by 2 bases and J by 5 bases. Germline V gene sequence: CDR1 MNHEY, CDR2 SVGEGT. For the CDR3, the DNA is TGTGCCAGCAGTTACAGGGGGCTCAACGAGCAGTACTTC. Translating gives CASSYRGLNEQYF.

This rearrangement joins TRBV20-1 to TRBJ2-7; 7 bases fit TRBD2. Trimming at V came to 5 bases and at J to 2 bases, leaving 9 bases not matched to a gene. The CDR3 has 14 residues. Germline V gene lookup returns CDR1 DFQATT and CDR2 SNEGSKA (reference sequence). The CDR3: CSAEDPGLPYEQYF. The CDR3, as DNA: TGCAGTGCTGAAGATCCGGGACTACCCTACGAGCAGTACTTC.

Only a few counts were recorded for this clonotype. The J gene is TRBJ2-1, the V gene TRBV6-4; possible D gene TRBD1, 7 bases. Per germline, CDR1 MRHNA and CDR2 SNTAGT. This CDR3 region has 16 residues. The ends were cut back, 6 bases at V and 7 bases at J, with 22 bases in the middle. The CDR3 reads CASSGPGAGGLNEQFF. DNA for the CDR3: TGTGCCAGCAGCGGCCCGGGGGCAGGGGGTCTGAATGAGCAGTTCTTC.

The V gene is TRBV4-3, the J gene TRBJ2-1; maybe TRBD2 (5 bases). Germline-derived CDR1 and CDR2 are LGHNA and YSLEER. The germline V and J ends were trimmed by 0 bases and 6 bases, with 12 bases remaining between them. This CDR3 is 15 amino acids long. The CDR3 DNA is TGCGCCAGCAGCCAAGATCTGGACTTCCCCAATGAGCAGTTCTTC. As protein: CASSQDLDFPNEQFF.

The chain combines TRBV20-1 with TRBJ2-7; maybe TRBD2 (7 bases). The germline V gene encodes CDR1 DFQATT and CDR2 SNEGSKA (reference sequence). V was shortened by 6 bases and J by 4 bases, with 22 bases between the two germline ends. CDR3 size: 15 residues. CDR3 coding DNA: TGCAGTGCCCATGCTCGGGTGGGAGGGGGATACGAGCAGTACTTC. Protein sequence: CSAHARVGGGYEQYF.

The rearrangement links TRBV12-3 or TRBV12-4 to TRBJ1-5; no firm D call. Trimming left V 5 bases short and J 6 bases short, with 11 bases between. This CDR3 region has 13 residues. DNA of the CDR3: TGTGCCAGCAGTAAAATGGGCGTTCAGCCCCAGCATTTT. It specifies CASSKMGVQPQHF.

This chain uses TRBV5-1 with TRBJ2-5; D is unclear. Trimming pared 0 bases from V and 1 base from J, leaving 7 bases between. There are 14 residues in the CDR3. Per germline, CDR1 SGHRS and CDR2 YFSETQ. In DNA, the CDR3 is TGCGCCAGCAGCTTGGCGAACGGCCAAGAGACCCAGTACTTC. This translates into CASSLANGQETQYF.

The rearrangement links TRBV24-1 to TRBJ2-1; D is unclear. CDR3 length: 12 residues. Trimming cost V 3 bases and J 9 bases, with 8 bases left between them. Germline CDR1 and CDR2: KGHDR and SFDVKD. The CDR3 spells CATSDQRVEQFF. DNA of the CDR3: TGTGCCACCAGTGATCAGCGTGTTGAGCAGTTCTTC.

The chain combines TRBV12-3 or TRBV12-4 with TRBJ1-2, with 8 bases fitting TRBD1. The CDR3 consists of 15 residues. The J segment lost 4 bases and the V segment lost 4 bases, leaving 8 bases of the junction unmatched. The CDR3 region has the DNA TGTGCCAGCAGTTCGGACAGGGTATCCTCCTATGGCTACACCTTC. Amino acid sequence: CASSSDRVSSYGYTF.

The rearrangement links TRBV2 to TRBJ2-6, with a tentative D call TRBD1 (5 bases). Trimming pared 10 bases from V and 1 base from J, leaving 14 bases between. From germline, CDR1 is SNHLY and CDR2 FYNNEI. The CDR3 runs 15 residues. Here the CDR3 reads CAIPMTESGANVLTF. DNA of the CDR3: TGTGCCATCCCGATGACAGAATCTGGGGCCAACGTCCTGACTTTC. Together with reference TRBV2 and TRBJ2-6, the CDR3 gives the full variable domain: EPEVTQTPSHQVTQMGQEVILRCVPISNHLYFYWYRQILGQKVEFLVSFYNNEISEKSEIFDDQFSVERPDGSNFTLKIRSTKLEDSAMYFCAIPMTESGANVLTFGAGSRLTVL.

J is TRBJ1-6 and V is TRBV28; 8 positions match TRBD1. Trimming took 7 bases from V and 9 from J; bases not matched to a gene: 14. The CDR3 runs 16 residues. Germline V gene data show CDR1 as MDHEN and CDR2 as SYDVKM. CDR3: CASKGAQGVRGSPLHF. The CDR3 coding sequence is TGTGCCAGCAAGGGGGCACAGGGGGTTCGTGGTTCACCCCTCCACTTT.

There are a few counts of this clonotype. The genes are TRBV7-2 and TRBJ2-7; 7 bases match TRBD1. The CDR3 runs 16 residues. Trimming at V came to 4 bases and at J to 3 bases, leaving 12 bases not matched to a gene. Germline V gene lookup returns CDR1 SGHTA and CDR2 FQGNSA. DNA for the CDR3: TGTGCCAGCAGCTCTAGAAGACAGGGACCCGTCTACGAGCAGTACTTC. It translates to CASSSRRQGPVYEQYF.

The rearrangement joins TRBV15 to TRBJ2-5; 9 nucleotides match TRBD1. The germline V gene encodes CDR1 LNHNV and CDR2 YYDKDF (reference sequence). J lost 3 bases, V lost 5 bases, and 7 bases had no gene match. The CDR3 is 15 amino acids. In nucleotides, the CDR3 is TGTGCCACCAGCCCTCGGGACAGGGTGAAAGAGACCCAGTACTTC. Its translation: CATSPRDRVKETQYF.